This T cell receptor (beta chain) was sequenced for a study of shared clonotypes between healthy human individuals. Germline V lookup: CDR1 LGHNT, CDR2 FRNRAP. The CDR3 is 12 residues long. Study-wide results and caveats: Generation probabilities of non-shared clonotypes were lower (relative to those shared by all four donors). What limited the represented genetic and exposure-history diversity was the small number of donors.

The method was immunoSEQ multiplex PCR; TCRdb's version includes in-frame clones alone and lacks a portion of them. The repertoire holds about 2.1 million clones, with around 95% as singletons. Naive CD8 isolation took CD45RO-negative cells positively selected for CCR7 and excluded terminally differentiated effector memory CD45RA+ cells. Donors were Caucasian adults residing in Nashville, Tennessee, USA. A note on this clone: Its target is unknown. Relative to the germline gene, one junction end is altered; a read error may explain this.

The TCR was taken from a man between 18 and 29 years old in good health. Some clones in this sample may be carry-over from other donors' samples. The sequenced material came from naive CD8+ T cells from PBMCs. The gene calls are TRBV12-5 and TRBJ2-4; D is unclear. CDR3 sequence reads: CFKVMAKNIQYF. The CDR3 DNA reads as TGCTTCAAGGTCATGGCCAAAAACATTCAGTACTTC.